This T cell receptor (beta chain) appears in the sequencing data of a study of OX40 agonist ivuxolimab in advanced cancers. Study-wide background: Of mixed ages from about 23 to 90 and averaging roughly 60 years, the group was about 80% male. In three patients, partial responses were observed, one with hepatocellular carcinoma and two with cutaneous melanoma.

As for this clone: The antigen remains undetermined.

The CDR3 contains 13 residues. Per germline, CDR1 SGHTA and CDR2 FQGTGA. Trimming shortened V by 0 bases and J by 2 bases, and 5 bases separated the two germline ends. Clones were read by immunoSEQ multiplex PCR, and TCRdb kept only the in-frame ones, dropping some. The sample has tens of thousands of clones, around 94% seen once. Overall study results and limits: CD4+ and CD8+ blood T cells expanded clonally by week 6 at 0.1 to 3.0 mg/kg.

This material consisted of CD4+ or CD8+ T cells sorted from blood, taken in a trial of the OX40 agonist ivuxolimab. The genes are TRBV7-3 and TRBJ2-7, with D hard to call. The receptor comes from an adult with an advanced solid tumor such as melanoma, head and neck, liver or kidney cancer. The CDR3: CASSLTPTYEQYF. CDR3 coding DNA: TGTGCCAGCAGCTTAACCCCCACCTACGAGCAGTACTTC.